A single sample is the source of the 25 T cell receptor beta chains below, sequenced in a study of T cell responses to AZD1222 COVID-19 vaccine. The repertoire was sequenced with immunoSEQ multiplex PCR; TCRdb's copy has only in-frame clones and lacks some. Of 99,000 or so clones listed, 70% to 90% were seen once; the top ten hold approximately 2.9%. Material: peripheral blood, obtained on day 0 of AZD1222 vaccination. All receptors come from an adult in good health.

There are a few counts of this clone. V usage is TRBV6-4 and J usage is TRBJ1-3, with D possibly being TRBD1 (6 bases). Trimming removed 0 bases from V and 0 bases from J, with 21 bases in between. Germline CDR1 and CDR2: MRHNA and SNTAGT. The CDR3 runs to 20 residues. The CDR3 region is CASSDSTNYTGPSSGNTIYF. In DNA form, the CDR3 reads TGTGCCAGCAGTGACTCCACTAATTATACAGGGCCGAGCTCTGGAAACACCATATATTTT.

V and J are TRBV19 and TRBJ1-3; maybe TRBD1 (5 bases). Germline V lookup: CDR1 LNHDA, CDR2 SQIVND (reference sequence). The ends were cut back, 6 bases at V and 1 base at J, with 16 bases in the middle. The CDR3 totals 16 residues. The CDR3 DNA reads as TGTGCCAGTAGAGGCGGGGGATCAACTTCTGGAAACACCATATATTTT. Encoded protein: CASRGGGSTSGNTIYF.

V gene TRBV5-6 combines with J gene TRBJ2-3; no clear D gene. Trimming shortened V by 5 bases and J by 6 bases, and 16 bases separated the two germline ends. The CDR3 length is 14 residues. Germline-derived CDR1 and CDR2 are SGHDT and YYEEEE. The CDR3 here is CASSRDFPTDTQYF. The CDR3 nucleotides are TGTGCCAGCAGTCGAGACTTCCCCACCGATACGCAGTATTTT.

This chain joins TRBV4-3 and TRBJ2-1; D is undetermined. Germline CDR1 LGHNA, CDR2 YSLEER. The CDR3 loop spans 13 amino acids. V was shortened by 3 bases and J by 8 bases, with 11 bases between the two germline ends. The CDR3 DNA follows: TGCGCCAGCAGCCATTTTTCCCCCGATGAGCAGTTCTTC. Its protein is CASSHFSPDEQFF.

The CDR3 loop is CASSPLTNNEQFF. CDR3 nucleotides: TGTGCCAGCTCACCACTAACGAACAATGAGCAGTTCTTC. The chain carries TRBV18 and TRBJ2-1; D not resolved. The CDR3 length is 13 residues. The V end was cut by 1 base, the J end by 5 bases, with 6 bases between. CDR1 and CDR2 (germline): KGHSH, LQKENI.

J is TRBJ2-7 and V is TRBV18; D is ambiguous. Germline V gives CDR1 KGHSH, CDR2 LQKENI. Trimming shortened V by 2 bases and J by 6 bases, and 11 bases separated the two germline ends. This CDR3 comprises 13 residues. The CDR3 reads CASSPIGDGEQYV. The CDR3, as DNA: TGTGCCAGCTCACCAATTGGGGATGGCGAGCAGTACGTC.

This rearrangement joins TRBV3-1 (or the pseudogene TRBV3-2) to TRBJ2-7; 13 bases map to TRBD2. Germline V gene lookup returns CDR1 LGHDT and CDR2 YNNKEL (reference sequence). The trim removed 2 bases at V and 2 bases at J, leaving 6 bases unmatched. The CDR3 totals 17 residues. CDR3 sequence: CASSQTTSGGTTYEQYF. The CDR3 DNA sequence: TGTGCCAGCAGCCAAACGACTAGCGGGGGGACAACCTACGAGCAGTACTTC.

The chain links TRBV4-2 to TRBJ2-1; tentatively, D is TRBD2 (6 bases). Germline assignment: CDR1 LGHNA and CDR2 YNFKEQ. CDR3 length: 16 residues. The V and J ends lost 4 bases and 4 bases respectively, with 17 bases between them. The CDR3 coding sequence is TGTGCCAGCAGCCGGCAGGGCGGGGCCGAGTACAATGAGCAGTTCTTC. This gives the protein CASSRQGGAEYNEQFF.

This clone was picked up a small number of times. This rearrangement joins TRBV24-1 to TRBJ1-2; 10 bases are shared with TRBD1. V dropped 9 bases and J dropped 3; count of bases not matched to a gene: 0. This CDR3 comprises 12 residues. Germline assignment: CDR1 KGHDR and CDR2 SFDVKD. The CDR3 nucleotides are TGTGCCACCGGACAGGGGGACTATGGCTACACCTTC. Translation gives CATGQGDYGYTF.

V usage is TRBV9 and J usage is TRBJ1-2; a weak D match, TRBD1 (5 bases). The V gene's germline CDR1 is SGDLS and CDR2 YYNGEE. This CDR3 is 14 amino acids long. Trimming removed 4 bases at V and 4 bases at J, with 14 bases between. The CDR3 DNA reads as TGTGCCAGCAGCCGGGAGGGGTCTACCTATGGCTACACCTTC. It translates to CASSREGSTYGYTF.

The chain recombines TRBV3-1 (or the pseudogene TRBV3-2) with TRBJ2-1, with TRBD2 identical over 7 bases. V gave up 1 base and J gave up 5 bases; unmatched junction bases: 5. Germline V lookup: CDR1 LGHDT, CDR2 YNNKEL (reference sequence). The CDR3 covers 15 residues. The CDR3 loop is CASSQAASGDNEQFF. Here the CDR3 DNA reads TGTGCCAGCAGCCAAGCGGCTAGCGGAGACAATGAGCAGTTCTTC.

This clone was picked up one time. V usage is TRBV2 and J usage is TRBJ2-5, with D possibly being TRBD1 (6 bases). Germline V lookup: CDR1 SNHLY, CDR2 FYNNEI. Trimming removed 8 bases at V and 3 bases at J, with 10 bases between. The CDR3 is made up of 12 amino acids. The CDR3 nucleotides are TGTGCCAGCGTTGGACAGAAAGAGACCCAGTACTTC. It specifies CASVGQKETQYF.

The chain uses TRBV5-1 and TRBJ1-3; no clear D gene. Germline V CDR1 and CDR2: SGHRS, YFSETQ. Trimming took 2 bases from V and 8 from J, leaving 14 bases between them. This CDR3 comprises 14 residues. The chain's CDR3 is CASSFDPRGDTIYF. CDR3 in DNA: TGCGCCAGCAGCTTCGACCCGAGAGGAGACACCATATATTTT.

The gene calls are TRBV11-3 and TRBJ1-1, with D hard to call. Trimming cost V 2 bases and J 9 bases, with 13 bases left between them. CDR1 is SGHNT and CDR2 is YENEEA in the germline V gene. This CDR3 region has 13 residues. Written as DNA, the CDR3 is TGTGCCAGCAGCTTAAGAGGGCAGACTCAAGCTTTCTTT. Its protein is CASSLRGQTQAFF.

The rearrangement links TRBV4-1 to TRBJ2-7; D is possibly TRBD1 or TRBD2 (5 bases each). Germline loops: CDR1 MGHRA, CDR2 YSYEKL. Trimming removed 0 bases at V and 2 bases at J, with 11 bases between. This CDR3 region has 15 residues. The CDR3 spells CASSQDRDGTYEQYF. For the CDR3, the DNA is TGCGCCAGCAGCCAAGACCGGGACGGGACCTACGAGCAGTACTTC.

This sequence joins TRBV18 and TRBJ2-1, with D possibly matching TRBD2 (5 bases). This CDR3 spans 16 amino acids. Deletions cut 3 bases from V and 9 bases from J, with 21 bases between. Germline V CDR1 and CDR2: KGHSH, LQKENI. The chain's CDR3 is CASSPQVGLGYGEQFF. DNA for the CDR3: TGTGCCAGCTCACCCCAGGTCGGACTGGGTTATGGTGAGCAGTTCTTC.

The chain recombines TRBV7-9 with TRBJ1-5; 9 bases line up with TRBD1. Germline CDR1 and CDR2: SEHNR and FQNEAQ (reference sequence). Trimming took 1 base from V and 7 from J; bases not matched to a gene: 2. The CDR3 is 14 amino acids. CDR3 amino acids: CASSLGDREQPQHF. For the CDR3, the DNA is TGTGCCAGCAGCTTAGGGGACAGGGAGCAGCCCCAGCATTTT.

The chain recombines TRBV10-3 with TRBJ2-1, with 10 bases aligning to TRBD2. Germline values: CDR1 ENHRY, CDR2 SYGVKD. The CDR3 has 14 residues. V trimming: 9 bases; J trimming: 9 bases; junction bases outside the gene matches: 11. The CDR3 loop is CAITSGANTGEQFF. CDR3 nucleotides: TGTGCCATTACTAGCGGGGCGAATACTGGTGAGCAGTTCTTC.

CDR3 coding DNA: TGTGCCAGCAGCTTCGGGACAGGCTACAATGAGCAGTTCTTC. Protein: CASSFGTGYNEQFF. The chain has TRBV5-6 and TRBJ2-1; 8 positions match TRBD1. From germline, CDR1 is SGHDT and CDR2 YYEEEE. Unmatched junction bases numbered 1, after V lost 2 bases and J lost 3 bases. The CDR3 has 14 amino acids.

This clone showed up just once. The V call is TRBV7-8, the J call TRBJ1-6; D is uncertain. Trimming removed 4 bases at V and 0 bases at J, with 7 bases between. CDR1 is SGHVS, CDR2 FQNEAQ, per germline. The CDR3 runs 15 residues. CDR3 in DNA: TGTGCCAGCAGCTACGGTAGCTCCTATAATTCACCCCTCCACTTT. Translated: CASSYGSSYNSPLHF. Full variable domain (remainder filled in from reference TRBV7-8 and TRBJ1-6): GAGVSQSPRYKVAKRGQDVALRCDPISGHVSLFWYQQALGQGPEFLTYFQNEAQLDKSGLPSDRFFAERPEGSVSTLKIQRTQQEDSAVYLCASSYGSSYNSPLHFGNGTRLTVT.

Comments on this clone: Compared with germline, one end of the junction differs, possibly owing to a read error. This chain connects TRBV5-1 to TRBJ1-1; a weak D match, TRBD1 (6 bases). Germline CDR1 reads SGHRS; CDR2 reads YFSETQ. This CDR3 is built from 13 residues. The CDR3 DNA reads as TGTGCCAGCAGCCGACAGGATTCAACTGAAGCTTTCTTT. This gives the protein CASSRQDSTEAFF.

The chain employs TRBV28 and TRBJ2-1; 9 nucleotides agree with TRBD2. The CDR3 sequence is 15 residues long. Trimming at V came to 3 bases and at J to 5 bases, leaving 5 bases not matched to a gene. Germline V gene lookup returns CDR1 MDHEN and CDR2 SYDVKM. The CDR3 is CASSLLAGGHNEQFF. Here the CDR3 DNA reads TGTGCCAGCAGTTTGTTGGCGGGAGGGCACAATGAGCAGTTCTTC.

This chain uses TRBV3-1 (or the pseudogene TRBV3-2) with TRBJ1-1; D is unresolved. Trimming took 5 bases from V and 3 from J, leaving 7 bases between them. From germline, CDR1 is LGHDT and CDR2 YNNKEL (reference sequence). The CDR3 totals 12 residues. For the CDR3, the DNA is TGTGCCAGCAGCTATCGGGACACTGAAGCTTTCTTT. Amino acid sequence: CASSYRDTEAFF.

V and J are TRBV6-2 or TRBV6-3 and TRBJ2-7; 9 bases match TRBD1. The germline V gene has CDR1 MNHEY and CDR2 SVGEGT. The junction had 7 bases not matched to a gene; V was cut back by 2 bases and J by 5 bases. The CDR3 runs to 15 residues. The CDR3 sequence is CASSYPGQGYDEQYF. CDR3 bases: TGTGCCAGCAGTTACCCCGGACAGGGGTACGACGAGCAGTACTTC.

This clone was seen at least ten times. The chain carries TRBV15 and TRBJ2-3; maybe TRBD2 (7 bases). CDR1 and CDR2 from the germline V gene are LNHNV and YYDKDF (reference sequence). This CDR3 is 18 amino acids long. V lost 2 bases and J lost 4, with 22 bases in between. CDR3 sequence: CATSRKTTAGGGPDTQYF. In nucleotides, the CDR3 is TGTGCCACCAGCAGAAAAACCACTGCGGGCGGGGGCCCAGATACGCAGTATTTT. The full variable domain, its missing parts supplied by reference TRBV15 and TRBJ2-3, is DAMVIQNPRYQVTQFGKPVTLSCSQTLNHNVMYWYQQKSSQAPKLLFHYYDKDFNNEADTPDNFQSRRPNTSFCFLDIRSPGLGDTAMYLCATSRKTTAGGGPDTQYFGPGTRLTVL.